The next 23 T cell receptor beta chains were all read from a single sample in a study of cytomegalovirus exposure and HLA in healthy donors. A multiplex PCR was run with 60 Vbeta primers and 13 Jbeta primers. Sequencing used immunoSEQ multiplex PCR; TCRdb keeps in-frame clones, though not all of them. The sample holds about 190,000 clones, about 69% seen once. The sequencing input was PBMCs. The receptors derive from a man younger than 40 in good health and CMV-seropositive.

The chain has TRBV19 and TRBJ2-7, with a possible D match to TRBD1 (6 bases). The V end lost 5 bases, the J end lost 2 bases, and 16 bases lay between the germline ends. The CDR3 extends over 15 amino acids. The germline gives CDR1 LNHDA, CDR2 SQIVND (reference sequence). The CDR3 coding sequence is TGTGCCAGTAGTGAGGGGGACCAAACACCCTACGAGCAGTACTTC. Translated, it gives CASSEGDQTPYEQYF.

This chain joins TRBV10-3 and TRBJ1-1; D is possibly TRBD1 (5 bases). Germline values: CDR1 ENHRY, CDR2 SYGVKD. CDR3 length equals 13 residues. The ends were cut back, 7 bases at V and 5 bases at J, with 14 bases in the middle. As DNA, the CDR3 is TGTGCCATCAAAGGGAACGGGGGGACTGAAGCTTTCTTT. Translated: CAIKGNGGTEAFF.

This clone was found a few times. The genes are TRBV7-3 and TRBJ2-5; the match to TRBD1 covers 10 bases. V lost 4 bases and J lost 4; bases outside the gene matches: 6. Germline loops: CDR1 SGHTA, CDR2 FQGTGA. This CDR3 has 15 residues. CDR3 residues: CASSSTGTGAETQYF. DNA of the CDR3: TGTGCCAGCAGCTCAACCGGGACAGGGGCAGAGACCCAGTACTTC.

V is TRBV6-6 and J is TRBJ1-1; 8 nucleotides agree with TRBD1. CDR1 is MNHNY, CDR2 SVGAGI, per germline (reference sequence). The CDR3 runs to 15 residues. Trimming at V came to 6 bases and at J to 5 bases, leaving 11 bases not matched to a gene. CDR3 DNA sequence: TGTGCCAGCAGCATTACTCCAGGGGGCAAGACTGAAGCTTTCTTT. Translated, it gives CASSITPGGKTEAFF.

This chain connects TRBV18 to TRBJ1-3; no clear D. Germline lookup yields CDR1 KGHSH and CDR2 LQKENI. This CDR3 comprises 16 residues. Deletions cut 6 bases from V and 0 bases from J, with 15 bases between. The CDR3 spells CASSLITDDSGNTIYF. The DNA for the CDR3 is TGTGCCAGCTCTCTCATTACAGATGACTCTGGAAACACCATATATTTT.

A few counts support this clone. The chain joins TRBV7-8 to TRBJ2-7; D may be TRBD2 (5 bases). The CDR3 covers 14 residues. Germline-derived CDR1 and CDR2 are SGHVS and FQNEAQ. V gave up 1 base and J gave up 0 bases, with 7 bases separating them. As DNA, the CDR3 is TGTGCCAGCAGCTTAGGAAGCGGCTCCTACGAGCAGTACTTC. Encoded protein: CASSLGSGSYEQYF.

The chain is built from TRBV30 and TRBJ2-7, with D perhaps TRBD1 (5 bases). In germline, CDR1 is GTSNPN, CDR2 SVGIG (reference sequence). The CDR3 is 13 residues long. V was shortened by 4 bases and J by 3 bases, with 13 bases between the two germline ends. CDR3 amino acids: CAWNLDINYEQYF. The CDR3 DNA reads TGTGCCTGGAATCTGGACATAAACTACGAGCAGTACTTC.

The chain joins TRBV28 to TRBJ1-2, with D uncertain. The CDR3 is made up of 14 amino acids. Germline-derived CDR1 and CDR2 are MDHEN and SYDVKM. Trimming cost V 6 bases and J 3 bases, with 14 bases left between them. CDR3 coding DNA: TGTGCCAGCAGCCCCCGGGGTACAGACTATGGCTACACCTTC. This gives the protein CASSPRGTDYGYTF.

This chain connects TRBV29-1 to TRBJ1-3, with D unclear. Per germline, CDR1 SQVTM and CDR2 ANQGSEA. The CDR3 sequence is 13 residues long. V was cut by 4 bases and J by 7 bases, with 14 bases left in between. CDR3 sequence reads: CSVVRESRNTIYF. The CDR3 coding sequence is TGCAGCGTTGTAAGGGAGTCTCGGAACACCATATATTTT.

The V call is TRBV18, the J call TRBJ2-4; 7 nucleotides line up with TRBD1. The length of the CDR3 is 13 residues. Germline V CDR1 and CDR2: KGHSH, LQKENI. The V gene end was trimmed by 5 bases and the J gene end by 8 bases; junction bases not matched to a gene: 6. CDR3 residues: CASSVDRVDIQYF. In DNA, the CDR3 is TGTGCCAGCTCAGTCGACAGGGTTGACATTCAGTACTTC.

The chain is built from TRBV11-2 and TRBJ2-2, with 9 bases identical to TRBD2. The germline V gene encodes CDR1 SGHAT and CDR2 FQNNGV. Unmatched junction bases numbered 13, after V lost 5 bases and J lost 6 bases. There are 17 residues in the CDR3. CDR3 protein: CASSKGGTSRVSGELFF. The CDR3 region has the DNA TGTGCCAGCAGCAAAGGGGGGACTAGCAGGGTTTCCGGGGAGCTGTTTTTT.

This rearrangement joins TRBV6-5 to TRBJ1-4; D is perhaps TRBD1 (6 bases). Trimming shortened V by 0 bases and J by 11 bases, and 7 bases separated the two germline ends. Germline V CDR1 and CDR2: MNHEY, SVGAGI. The CDR3 sequence is 12 residues long. The CDR3 here is CASSYSRGKLFF. Here the CDR3 DNA reads TGTGCCAGCAGTTACTCTAGGGGGAAACTGTTTTTT.

This rearrangement joins TRBV10-3 to TRBJ1-5; a possible D gene is TRBD1 (6 bases). CDR3 length: 12 residues. The V gene lost 8 bases and the J gene lost 4 bases, with 9 bases spanning the gap. CDR1 is ENHRY, CDR2 SYGVKD, per germline. The chain's CDR3 is CAIGQLNQPQHF. CDR3 bases: TGTGCCATCGGACAGCTTAATCAGCCCCAGCATTTT.

The CDR3 region has the DNA TGTGCCAGCTCATCCGTGGCGGGGGACGAGCAGTACTTC. As protein: CASSSVAGDEQYF. The chain is built from TRBV18 and TRBJ2-7; TRBD2 matches at 7 bases. With 5 bases clipped from V and 5 bases from J, the junction kept 6 bases outside the gene matches. The CDR3 extends over 13 amino acids. Germline CDR1 reads KGHSH; CDR2 reads LQKENI.

There are a few counts of this clone. This rearrangement joins TRBV5-4 to TRBJ1-2; no reliable D call. Germline V gene lookup returns CDR1 SGHNT and CDR2 YYREEE (reference sequence). This CDR3 region has 13 residues. Trimming stripped 0 bases from V and 3 bases from J, with 6 bases between. The CDR3 reads CASSLEQDYGYTF. DNA for the CDR3: TGTGCCAGCAGCTTGGAGCAGGACTATGGCTACACCTTC. Using reference TRBV5-4 and TRBJ1-2 for the parts outside the CDR3, the full variable domain is ETGVTQSPTHLIKTRGQQVTLRCSSQSGHNTVSWYQQALGQGPQFIFQYYREEENGRGNFPPRFSGLQFPNYSSELNVNALELDDSALYLCASSLEQDYGYTFGSGTRLTVV.

V gene TRBV4-3 combines with J gene TRBJ2-7; TRBD2 matches at 7 bases. Per the germline V gene, CDR1 is LGHNA and CDR2 is YSLEER. The ends lost 0 bases at V and 2 bases at J; junction bases unmatched: 4. CDR3 length: 15 amino acids. The CDR3 reads CASSQDRGEAYEQYF. CDR3 nucleotides: TGCGCCAGCAGCCAAGATCGGGGGGAAGCCTACGAGCAGTACTTC.

The V gene is TRBV21-1, the J gene TRBJ2-1; TRBD2 is taken as the D call from the table, unchecked against the DNA. TRBV21-1 is listed as a pseudogene. CDR3 length: 18 residues. The chain's CDR3 is CASSTSLRAASGYNEQFF. CDR3 DNA: TGTGCCAGCAGCACATCGTTAAGGGCGGCTAGCGGTTACAATGAGCAGTTCTTC.

The rearrangement links TRBV15 to TRBJ2-5, with unresolved D. This CDR3 comprises 15 residues. CDR1 is LNHNV and CDR2 is YYDKDF in the germline V gene (reference sequence). V was clipped by 0 bases and J by 5 bases, with 13 bases between them. The CDR3 protein is CATSRDPRRPETQYF. CDR3 nucleotides: TGTGCCACCAGCAGAGATCCTAGAAGGCCGGAGACCCAGTACTTC.

This clone was observed a few times. The V gene is TRBV7-2, the J gene TRBJ2-3; D is unclear. The V end was cut by 0 bases, the J end by 0 bases, with 4 bases between. This CDR3 contains 14 residues. Germline V gives CDR1 SGHTA, CDR2 FQGNSA. This CDR3 reads CASSLAGSTDTQYF. CDR3 DNA sequence: TGTGCCAGCAGCTTAGCTGGCAGCACAGATACGCAGTATTTT.

This chain joins TRBV14 and TRBJ1-6; 8 bases agree with TRBD1. Germline values: CDR1 SGHDN, CDR2 FVKESK. The V gene end was trimmed by 4 bases and the J gene end by 7 bases; junction bases not matched to a gene: 9. The CDR3 is 16 amino acids. CDR3 in amino acids: CASSPYSGGQNSPLHF. In DNA, the CDR3 is TGTGCCAGCAGCCCCTACTCAGGGGGCCAGAATTCACCCCTCCACTTT.

The chain carries TRBV5-1 and TRBJ1-4; possible D gene TRBD1, 6 bases. CDR3 length equals 15 residues. Germline V gives CDR1 SGHRS, CDR2 YFSETQ. V was trimmed by 7 bases and J by 5 bases, leaving 18 bases between them. As DNA, the CDR3 is TGCGCCAGCTTCCCCGGGCCAGGGGTGAATGAAAAACTGTTTTTT. It encodes CASFPGPGVNEKLFF.

This chain uses TRBV5-1 with TRBJ2-3, with 7 bases identical to TRBD2. The V gene end was trimmed by 0 bases and the J gene end by 7 bases; junction bases not matched to a gene: 2. The CDR3 covers 13 residues. Looked up from germline, CDR1 is SGHRS and CDR2 is YFSETQ. In DNA, the CDR3 is TGCGCCAGCAGCTTGGAAGCGGGAAATACGCAGTATTTT. Its translation: CASSLEAGNTQYF. Combining the CDR3 with reference TRBV5-1 and TRBJ2-3 gives the whole variable domain KAGVTQTPRYLIKTRGQQVTLSCSPISGHRSVSWYQQTPGQGLQFLFEYFSETQRNKGNFPGRFSGRQFSNSRSEMNVSTLELGDSALYLCASSLEAGNTQYFGPGTRLTVL.

The V gene is TRBV7-2, the J gene TRBJ2-7; TRBD2 matches 7 bases. The CDR3 is made up of 13 amino acids. Germline CDR1 is SGHTA and CDR2 is FQGNSA. With V trimmed by 5 bases and J by 5 bases, 6 bases remained unmatched. The CDR3 loop is CASSRTSLHEQYF. In nucleotides, the CDR3 is TGTGCCAGCAGCCGGACTAGTCTCCACGAGCAGTACTTC.